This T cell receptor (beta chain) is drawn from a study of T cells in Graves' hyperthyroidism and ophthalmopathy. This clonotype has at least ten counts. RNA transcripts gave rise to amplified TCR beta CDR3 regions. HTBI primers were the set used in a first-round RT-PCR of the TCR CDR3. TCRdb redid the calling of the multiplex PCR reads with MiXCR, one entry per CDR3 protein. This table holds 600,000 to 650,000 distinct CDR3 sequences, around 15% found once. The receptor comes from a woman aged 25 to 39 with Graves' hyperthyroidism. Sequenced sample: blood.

CDR3 sequence: CASSLGRGTNQPQHF. In DNA form, the CDR3 reads TGTGCCAGCAGCTTAGGCAGGGGGACCAATCAGCCCCAGCATTTT. This chain uses TRBV11-2 with TRBJ1-5, with 7 positions matching TRBD1. The CDR3 runs to 15 residues. Germline V gene lookup returns CDR1 SGHAT and CDR2 FQNNGV. V lost 1 base to trimming and J lost 3 bases; unmatched junction nucleotides: 3.